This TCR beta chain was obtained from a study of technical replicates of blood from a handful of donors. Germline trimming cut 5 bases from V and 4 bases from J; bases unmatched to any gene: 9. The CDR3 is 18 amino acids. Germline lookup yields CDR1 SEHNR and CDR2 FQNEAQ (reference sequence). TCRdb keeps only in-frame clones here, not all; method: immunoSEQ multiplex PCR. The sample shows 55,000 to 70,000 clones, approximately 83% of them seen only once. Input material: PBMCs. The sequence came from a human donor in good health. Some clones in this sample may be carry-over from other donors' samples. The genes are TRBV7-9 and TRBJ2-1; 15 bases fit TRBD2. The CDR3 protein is CASSPGLAGGSLYNEQFF. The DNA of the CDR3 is TGTGCCAGCAGCCCAGGACTAGCGGGGGGGTCCTTGTACAATGAGCAGTTCTTC.